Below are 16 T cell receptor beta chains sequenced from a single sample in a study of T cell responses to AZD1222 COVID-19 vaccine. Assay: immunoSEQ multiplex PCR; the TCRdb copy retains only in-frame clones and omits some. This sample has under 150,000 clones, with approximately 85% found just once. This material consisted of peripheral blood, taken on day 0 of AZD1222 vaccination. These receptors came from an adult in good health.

CDR3 bases: TGTGCCAGCACAGTAACAGCTAGCAATCAGCCCCAGCATTTT. Amino acids: CASTVTASNQPQHF. V and J are TRBV2 and TRBJ1-5; no clear D. Trimming removed 7 bases from V and 0 bases from J, with 10 bases in between. The CDR3 has 14 residues. Germline V gene lookup returns CDR1 SNHLY and CDR2 FYNNEI. Variable domain in full (rest from reference TRBV2 and TRBJ1-5): EPEVTQTPSHQVTQMGQEVILRCVPISNHLYFYWYRQILGQKVEFLVSFYNNEISEKSEIFDDQFSVERPDGSNFTLKIRSTKLEDSAMYFCASTVTASNQPQHFGDGTRLSIL.

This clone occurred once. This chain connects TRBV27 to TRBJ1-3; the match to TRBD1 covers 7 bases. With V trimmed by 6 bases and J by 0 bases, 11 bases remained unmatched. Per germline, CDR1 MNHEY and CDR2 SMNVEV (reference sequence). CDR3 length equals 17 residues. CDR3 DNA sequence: TGTGCCAGCAGCTCCGGGAGCGGGACAGACTCTGGAAACACCATATATTTT. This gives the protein CASSSGSGTDSGNTIYF.

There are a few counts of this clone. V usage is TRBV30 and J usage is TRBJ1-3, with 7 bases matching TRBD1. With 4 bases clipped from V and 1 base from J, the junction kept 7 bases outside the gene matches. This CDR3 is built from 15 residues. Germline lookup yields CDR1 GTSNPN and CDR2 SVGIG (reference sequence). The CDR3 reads CAWTGQTLSGNTIYF. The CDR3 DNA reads TGTGCCTGGACGGGACAGACTCTATCTGGAAACACCATATATTTT.

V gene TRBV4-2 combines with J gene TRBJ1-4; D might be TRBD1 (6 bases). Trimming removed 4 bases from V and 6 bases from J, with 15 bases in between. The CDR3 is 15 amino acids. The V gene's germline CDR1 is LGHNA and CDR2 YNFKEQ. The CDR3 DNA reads TGTGCCAGCAGCCTTTCGGGGGGGCTCGATGAAAAACTGTTTTTT. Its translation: CASSLSGGLDEKLFF.

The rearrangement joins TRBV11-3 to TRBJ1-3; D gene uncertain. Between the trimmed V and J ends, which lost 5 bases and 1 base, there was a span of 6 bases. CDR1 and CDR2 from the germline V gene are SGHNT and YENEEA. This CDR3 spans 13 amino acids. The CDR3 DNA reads TGTGCCAGCAGCCTAGGATCTGGAAACACCATATATTTT. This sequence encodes CASSLGSGNTIYF. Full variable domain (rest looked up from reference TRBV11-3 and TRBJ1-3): EAGVVQSPRYKIIEKKQPVAFWCNPISGHNTLYWYLQNLGQGPELLIRYENEEAVDDSQLPKDRFSAERLKGVDSTLKIQPAELGDSAVYLCASSLGSGNTIYFGEGSWLTVV.

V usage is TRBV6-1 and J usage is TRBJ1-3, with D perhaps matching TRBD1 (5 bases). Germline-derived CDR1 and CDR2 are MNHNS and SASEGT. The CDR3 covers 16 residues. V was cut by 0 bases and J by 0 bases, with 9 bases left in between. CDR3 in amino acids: CASSEAQVSSGNTIYF. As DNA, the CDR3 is TGTGCCAGCAGTGAAGCACAGGTCAGCTCTGGAAACACCATATATTTT.

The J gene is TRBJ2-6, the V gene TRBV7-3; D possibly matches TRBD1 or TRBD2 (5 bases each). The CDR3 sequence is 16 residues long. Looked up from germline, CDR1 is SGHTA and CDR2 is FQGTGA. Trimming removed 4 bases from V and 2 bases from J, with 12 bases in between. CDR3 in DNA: TGTGCCAGCAGCTCCCCCCTGGGGGCTGGGGCCAACGTCCTGACTTTC. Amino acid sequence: CASSSPLGAGANVLTF.

CDR3 DNA sequence: TGTGCCAGTAGTATATTCGGAAGGGGAGTCTCCTACGAGCAGTACTTC. Encoded protein: CASSIFGRGVSYEQYF. The chain carries TRBV19 and TRBJ2-7, with D perhaps being TRBD1 or TRBD2 (5 bases each). Trimming cost V 2 bases and J 0 bases, with 14 bases left between them. This CDR3 spans 16 amino acids. CDR1 is LNHDA, CDR2 SQIVND, per germline (reference sequence).

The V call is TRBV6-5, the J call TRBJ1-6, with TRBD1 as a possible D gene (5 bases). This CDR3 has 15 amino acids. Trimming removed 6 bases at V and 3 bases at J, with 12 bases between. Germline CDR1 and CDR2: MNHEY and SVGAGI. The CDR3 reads CASRPGHHYNSPLHF. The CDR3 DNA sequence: TGTGCCAGCAGGCCCGGACACCACTATAATTCACCCCTCCACTTT.

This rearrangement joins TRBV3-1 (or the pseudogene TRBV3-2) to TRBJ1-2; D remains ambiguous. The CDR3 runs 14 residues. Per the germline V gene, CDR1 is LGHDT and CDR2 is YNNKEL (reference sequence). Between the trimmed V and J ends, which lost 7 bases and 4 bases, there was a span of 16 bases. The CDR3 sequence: CASNRSPGVYGYTF. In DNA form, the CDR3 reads TGTGCCAGCAACCGAAGCCCGGGTGTCTATGGCTACACCTTC.

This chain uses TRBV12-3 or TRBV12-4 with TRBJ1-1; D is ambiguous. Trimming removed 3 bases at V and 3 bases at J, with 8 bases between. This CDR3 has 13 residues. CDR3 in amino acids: CASSFADYTEAFF. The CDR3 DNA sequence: TGTGCCAGCAGTTTCGCAGATTACACTGAAGCTTTCTTT.

The CDR3 sequence is CASSFSRPQYF. The CDR3 nucleotides are TGTGCCAGCAGCTTTAGTAGGCCCCAGTACTTC. The chain uses TRBV5-8 and TRBJ2-5; D is undetermined. The V gene's germline CDR1 is SGHTS and CDR2 YDEGEE. The CDR3 has 11 amino acids. The V and J ends lost 2 bases and 9 bases respectively, with 8 bases between them.

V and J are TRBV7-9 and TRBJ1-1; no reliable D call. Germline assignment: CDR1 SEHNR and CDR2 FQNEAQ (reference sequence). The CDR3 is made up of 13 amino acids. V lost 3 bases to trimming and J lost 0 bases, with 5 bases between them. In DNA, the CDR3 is TGTGCCAGCAGCTTCTCAGTGAACACTGAAGCTTTCTTT. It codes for CASSFSVNTEAFF.

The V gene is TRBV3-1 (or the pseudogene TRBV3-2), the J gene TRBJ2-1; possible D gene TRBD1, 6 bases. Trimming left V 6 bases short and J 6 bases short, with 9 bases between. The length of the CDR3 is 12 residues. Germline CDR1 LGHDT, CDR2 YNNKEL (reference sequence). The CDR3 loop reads CASRRTANEQFF. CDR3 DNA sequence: TGTGCCAGCAGGAGGACAGCCAATGAGCAGTTCTTC.

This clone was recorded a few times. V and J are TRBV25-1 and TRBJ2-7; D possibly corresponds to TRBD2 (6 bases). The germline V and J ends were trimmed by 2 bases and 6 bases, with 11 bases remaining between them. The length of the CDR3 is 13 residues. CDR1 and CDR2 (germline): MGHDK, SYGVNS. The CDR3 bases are TGTGCCAGCAGTGAAGGAGGAGGGGCCGAGCAGTACTTC. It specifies CASSEGGGAEQYF.

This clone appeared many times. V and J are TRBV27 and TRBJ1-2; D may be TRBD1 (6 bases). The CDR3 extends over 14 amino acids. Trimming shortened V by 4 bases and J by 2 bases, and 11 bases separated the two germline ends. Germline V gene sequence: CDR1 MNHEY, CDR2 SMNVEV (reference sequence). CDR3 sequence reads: CASSSFRGNYGYTF. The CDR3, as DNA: TGTGCCAGCAGTTCCTTCAGGGGAAACTATGGCTACACCTTC.